These 2 T cell receptor beta chains were all obtained from the same sample, sequenced in a study of cytomegalovirus exposure and HLA in healthy donors. The PCR contained 60 Vbeta and 13 Jbeta primers. The method was immunoSEQ multiplex PCR; TCRdb's version includes in-frame clones alone and lacks a portion of them. The data contain some 120,000 clones, around 75% of them singletons. The sequenced material came from PBMCs. The receptor source for this set is a woman under 30 in good health and CMV-seronegative.

V is TRBV6-4 and J is TRBJ2-1; D is uncertain. This CDR3 comprises 13 residues. CDR1 is MRHNA, CDR2 SNTAGT, per germline. Trimming removed 0 bases at V and 5 bases at J, with 5 bases between. CDR3 nucleotide sequence: TGTGCCAGCAGTGACTCACTAAACAATGAGCAGTTCTTC. Translation gives CASSDSLNNEQFF.

The CDR3 DNA sequence: TGTGCCAGCAGTTTATCGCTTAAGGACTACCAAGATTTAGGTAATGAGCAGTTCTTC. Translated, it gives CASSLSLKDYQDLGNEQFF. The V call is TRBV28, the J call TRBJ2-1; TRBD2 might be the D (6 bases). With 1 base removed from V and 7 bases from J, the gap between germline ends came to 26 bases. The germline V gene has CDR1 MDHEN and CDR2 SYDVKM. This CDR3 is built from 19 residues.